This is a list of T cell receptor beta chains from one sample in a study of CD8+ T cells in alopecia areata. Generated by immunoSEQ multiplex PCR, the TCRdb table keeps only in-frame clones and is missing some. Of roughly 110,000 clones in the sample, less than 60% are singletons; the top ten hold roughly 3.5%. The sequencing here drew on CD4+ T cells sorted from blood, taken at week 24, from a patient treated with tofacitinib. These receptors all stem from a human donor with alopecia areata. The CDR3 runs from the conserved cysteine through the conserved F or W. D genes are given only for firm matches. Part of the rows lack a size; the others show once, few, many or a class for expanded clones.

V gene,clone size,J gene,D gene,CDR3 length,CDR3 DNA,CDR3 protein
TRBV11-2,once,TRBJ2-5,.,13,TGTGCCAGCAGTTCGCTAGCGAGAGAGACCCAGTACTTC,CASSSLARETQYF
TRBV29-1,.,TRBJ2-3,.,14,TGCAGCGTTGAGAGAGGGGCTAGCACAGATACGCAGTATTTT,CSVERGASTDTQYF
TRBV6-6,.,TRBJ2-5,.,11,TGTGCCAGCGGGAAGTCCGAGACCCAGTACTTC,CASGKSETQYF
TRBV29-1,.,TRBJ1-2,.,12,TGCAGCGTTGGACTCGGCGACTATGGCTACACCTTC,CSVGLGDYGYTF
TRBV12-5,.,TRBJ2-2,.,12,TGTGCTAGTGGTCCTGAGTCCGGGGAGCTGTTTTTT,CASGPESGELFF
TRBV30,.,TRBJ1-5,TRBD1,14,TGTGCCTGGAGTGAGGGACAGGGGACTCAGCCCCAGCATTTT,CAWSEGQGTQPQHF
TRBV6-1,once,TRBJ1-2,TRBD1,15,TGTGCCAGCAGTGAAGTGGGGACAGGGCCCTATGGCTACACCTTC,CASSEVGTGPYGYTF
TRBV9,.,TRBJ1-6,.,15,TGTGCCAGCAGCGCGGAAGGACGGACTAATTCACCCCTCCACTTT,CASSAEGRTNSPLHF
TRBV30,few,TRBJ2-7,.,12,TGTGCCTGGAGGACTCTACCCTACGAGCAGTACTTC,CAWRTLPYEQYF
TRBV7-2,.,TRBJ2-3,.,13,TGTGCCAGCAGCTTGCCCGTTTTCGATACGCAGTATTTT,CASSLPVFDTQYF
TRBV19,few,TRBJ2-4,.,14,TGTGCCAGTAGCCCCCCGGGACCGAGGAACATTCAGTACTTC,CASSPPGPRNIQYF
TRBV7-9,.,TRBJ2-5,.,16,TGTGCCAGCAGCCAGGCCCGCGGTCTGATCCAAGAGACCCAGTACTTC,CASSQARGLIQETQYF
TRBV30,.,TRBJ2-3,.,12,TGTGCCTGGAGTCCCCAAATGGGTACGCAGTATTTT,CAWSPQMGTQYF
TRBV6-1,few,TRBJ1-2,.,12,TGTGCCAGCAGTGCCCGGCCCAGGGGCTACACCTTC,CASSARPRGYTF
TRBV2,few,TRBJ2-5,TRBD2,15,TGTGCCAGCAGTGAACAGGGACTAGCTCAAGAGACCCAGTACTTC,CASSEQGLAQETQYF
TRBV9,.,TRBJ2-5,TRBD1,16,TGTGCCAGCAGCGTCGGGACAGCCACCTACCAAGAGACCCAGTACTTC,CASSVGTATYQETQYF
TRBV4-3,.,TRBJ1-2,.,15,TGCGCCAGCAGCCAAGCGAAGGGTTCTAACTATGGCTACACCTTC,CASSQAKGSNYGYTF
TRBV5-1,.,TRBJ1-4,TRBD1,14,TGCGCCAGCAGCTTGGGACAGGGAAGTGAAAAACTGTTTTTT,CASSLGQGSEKLFF